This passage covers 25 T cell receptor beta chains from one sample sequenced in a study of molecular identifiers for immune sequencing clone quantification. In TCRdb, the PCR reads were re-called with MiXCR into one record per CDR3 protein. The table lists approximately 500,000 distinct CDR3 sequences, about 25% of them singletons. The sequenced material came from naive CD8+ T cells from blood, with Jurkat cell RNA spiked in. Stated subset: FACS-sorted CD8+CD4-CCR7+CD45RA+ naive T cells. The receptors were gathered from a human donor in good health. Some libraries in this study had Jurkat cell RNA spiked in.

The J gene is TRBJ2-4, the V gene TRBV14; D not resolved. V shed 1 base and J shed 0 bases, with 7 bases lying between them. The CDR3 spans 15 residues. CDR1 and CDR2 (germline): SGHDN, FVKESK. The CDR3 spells CASSQGVLAKNIQYF. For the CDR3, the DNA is TGTGCCAGCAGCCAAGGGGTACTAGCCAAAAACATTCAGTACTTC.

The CDR3 DNA is TGCGCCAGCAGCCAAGATAGCGGGCCGCCAGTTCCTAGCACAGATACGCAGTATTTT. Amino acid sequence: CASSQDSGPPVPSTDTQYF. This chain uses TRBV4-3 with TRBJ2-3; 7 bases are shared with TRBD2. J was trimmed by 0 bases and V by 0 bases; bases with no gene match: 12. The V gene's germline CDR1 is LGHNA and CDR2 YSLEER. This CDR3 region has 19 residues.

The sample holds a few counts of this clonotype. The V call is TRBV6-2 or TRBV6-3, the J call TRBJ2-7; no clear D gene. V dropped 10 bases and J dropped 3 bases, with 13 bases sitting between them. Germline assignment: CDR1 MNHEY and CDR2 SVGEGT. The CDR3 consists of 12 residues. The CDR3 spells CATEGMGYEQYF. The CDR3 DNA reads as TGTGCCACGGAAGGGATGGGCTACGAGCAGTACTTC.

CDR3 in DNA: TGTGCCAGCAGTAGTCCCGGGACCGCGAACACCGGGGAGCTGTTTTTT. The encoded protein is CASSSPGTANTGELFF. This chain links TRBV28 with TRBJ2-2; D may be TRBD1 or TRBD2 (5 bases each). This CDR3 has 16 residues. Germline V gene data show CDR1 as MDHEN and CDR2 as SYDVKM. V was pared by 5 bases and J by 0 bases, with 13 bases between.

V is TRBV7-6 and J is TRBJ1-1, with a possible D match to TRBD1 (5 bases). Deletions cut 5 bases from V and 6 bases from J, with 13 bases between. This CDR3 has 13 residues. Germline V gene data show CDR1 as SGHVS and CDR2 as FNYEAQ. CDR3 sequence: CASSPGTLPEAFF. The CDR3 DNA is TGTGCCAGCAGCCCCGGGACCCTTCCTGAAGCTTTCTTT.

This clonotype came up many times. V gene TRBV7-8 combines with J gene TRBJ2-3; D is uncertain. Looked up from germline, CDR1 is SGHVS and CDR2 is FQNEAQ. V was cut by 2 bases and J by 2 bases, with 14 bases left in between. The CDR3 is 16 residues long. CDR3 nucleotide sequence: TGTGCCAGCAGCTTACTCCCATCCCAATACACAGATACGCAGTATTTT. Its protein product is CASSLLPSQYTDTQYF.

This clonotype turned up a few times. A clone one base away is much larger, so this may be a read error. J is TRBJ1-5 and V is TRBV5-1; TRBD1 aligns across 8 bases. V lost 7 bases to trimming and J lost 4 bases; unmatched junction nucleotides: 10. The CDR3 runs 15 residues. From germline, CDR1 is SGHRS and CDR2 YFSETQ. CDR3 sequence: CASGPGTGGNQPQHF. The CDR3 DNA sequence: TGCGCCAGCGGCCCCGGGACAGGCGGAAATCAGCCCCAGCATTTT.

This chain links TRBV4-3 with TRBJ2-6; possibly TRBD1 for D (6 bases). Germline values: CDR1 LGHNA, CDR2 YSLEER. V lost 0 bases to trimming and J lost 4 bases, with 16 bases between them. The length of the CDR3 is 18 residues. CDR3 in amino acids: CASSQDFTGFLGANVLTF. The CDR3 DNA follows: TGCGCCAGCAGCCAAGATTTTACAGGGTTCTTGGGGGCCAACGTCCTGACTTTC.

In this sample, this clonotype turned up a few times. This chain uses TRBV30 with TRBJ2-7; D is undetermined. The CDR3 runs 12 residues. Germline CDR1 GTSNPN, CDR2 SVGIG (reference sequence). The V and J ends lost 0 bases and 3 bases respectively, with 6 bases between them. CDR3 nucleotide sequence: TGTGCCTGGAGTGTAGCAGGCTACGAGCAGTACTTC. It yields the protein CAWSVAGYEQYF.

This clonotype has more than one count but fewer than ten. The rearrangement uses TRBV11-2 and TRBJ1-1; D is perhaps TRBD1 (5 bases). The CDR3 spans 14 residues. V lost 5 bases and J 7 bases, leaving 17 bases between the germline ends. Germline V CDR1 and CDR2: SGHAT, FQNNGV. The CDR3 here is CASSGTGRDNEAFF. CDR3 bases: TGTGCCAGCAGCGGGACGGGGCGAGATAATGAAGCTTTCTTT.

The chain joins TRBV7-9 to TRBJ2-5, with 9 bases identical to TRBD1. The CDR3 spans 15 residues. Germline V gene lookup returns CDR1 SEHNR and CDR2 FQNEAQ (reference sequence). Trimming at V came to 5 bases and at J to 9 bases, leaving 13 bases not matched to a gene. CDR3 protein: CASSARTGVREAQYF. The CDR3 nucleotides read TGTGCCAGCAGCGCGCGGACAGGGGTACGGGAGGCCCAGTACTTC.

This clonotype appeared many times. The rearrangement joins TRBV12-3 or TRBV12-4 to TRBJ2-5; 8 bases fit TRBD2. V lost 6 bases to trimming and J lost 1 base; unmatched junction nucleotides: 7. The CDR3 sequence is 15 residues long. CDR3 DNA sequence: TGTGCCAGCAGCCCGCCCAGCGGGGGCCAAGAGACCCAGTACTTC. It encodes CASSPPSGGQETQYF.

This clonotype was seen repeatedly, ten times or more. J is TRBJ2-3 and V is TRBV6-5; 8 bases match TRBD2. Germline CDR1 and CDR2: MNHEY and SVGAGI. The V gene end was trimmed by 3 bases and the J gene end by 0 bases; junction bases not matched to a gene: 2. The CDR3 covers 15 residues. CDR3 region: CASSYTGGSTDTQYF. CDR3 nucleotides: TGTGCCAGCAGTTATACGGGGGGGAGCACAGATACGCAGTATTTT.

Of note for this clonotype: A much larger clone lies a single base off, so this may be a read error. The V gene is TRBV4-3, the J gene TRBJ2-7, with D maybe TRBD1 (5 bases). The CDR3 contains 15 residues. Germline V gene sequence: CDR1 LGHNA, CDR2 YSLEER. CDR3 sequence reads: CASSQDQGSSYKQYF. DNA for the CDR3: TGCGCCAGCAGCCAAGACCAGGGAAGCTCCTACAAGCAGTACTTC.

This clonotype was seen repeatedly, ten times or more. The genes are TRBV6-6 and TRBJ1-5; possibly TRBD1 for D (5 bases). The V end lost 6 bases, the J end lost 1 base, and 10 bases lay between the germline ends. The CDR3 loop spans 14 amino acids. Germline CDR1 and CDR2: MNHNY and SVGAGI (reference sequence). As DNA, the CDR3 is TGTGCCAGCAGGAACCGGGACAGCAATCAGCCCCAGCATTTT. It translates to CASRNRDSNQPQHF.

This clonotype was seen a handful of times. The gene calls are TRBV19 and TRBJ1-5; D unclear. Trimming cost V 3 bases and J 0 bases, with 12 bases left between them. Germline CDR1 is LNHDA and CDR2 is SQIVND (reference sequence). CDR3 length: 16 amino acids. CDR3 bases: TGTGCCAGTAGTATTTCTTTGTGGAATAGCAATCAGCCCCAGCATTTT. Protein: CASSISLWNSNQPQHF.

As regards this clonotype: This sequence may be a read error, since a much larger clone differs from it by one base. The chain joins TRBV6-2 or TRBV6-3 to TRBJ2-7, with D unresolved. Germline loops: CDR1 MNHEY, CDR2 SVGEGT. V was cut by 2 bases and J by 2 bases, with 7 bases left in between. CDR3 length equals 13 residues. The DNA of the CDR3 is TGTGCCAGCAGTTACAACAGAGCCTACGAGCAGTACTTC. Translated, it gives CASSYNRAYEQYF.

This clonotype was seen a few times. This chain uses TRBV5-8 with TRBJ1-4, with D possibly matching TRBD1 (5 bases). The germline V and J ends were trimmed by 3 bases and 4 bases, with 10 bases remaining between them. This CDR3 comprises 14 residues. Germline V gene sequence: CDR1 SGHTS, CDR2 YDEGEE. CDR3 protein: CASSSDSLNEKLFF. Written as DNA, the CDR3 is TGTGCCAGCAGCTCTGACAGCCTTAATGAAAAACTGTTTTTT.

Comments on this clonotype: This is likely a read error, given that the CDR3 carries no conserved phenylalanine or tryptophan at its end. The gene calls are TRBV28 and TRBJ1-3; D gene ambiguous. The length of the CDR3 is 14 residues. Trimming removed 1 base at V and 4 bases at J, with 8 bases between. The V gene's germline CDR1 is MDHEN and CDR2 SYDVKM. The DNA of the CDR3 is TGTGCCAGCAGTTTATTTGGGGTCGGAAACACCATATATTAT. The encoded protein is CASSLFGVGNTIYY.

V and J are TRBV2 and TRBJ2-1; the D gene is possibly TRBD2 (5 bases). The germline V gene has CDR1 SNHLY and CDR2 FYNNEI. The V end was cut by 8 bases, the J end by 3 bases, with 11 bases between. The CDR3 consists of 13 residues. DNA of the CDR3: TGTGCCAGCGGAGGACTGAACTACAATGAGCAGTTCTTC. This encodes CASGGLNYNEQFF.

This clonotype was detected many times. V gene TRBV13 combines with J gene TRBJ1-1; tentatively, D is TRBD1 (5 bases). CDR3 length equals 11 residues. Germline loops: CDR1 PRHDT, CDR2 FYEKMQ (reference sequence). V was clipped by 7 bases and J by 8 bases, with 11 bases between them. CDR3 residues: CASTKGAEAFF. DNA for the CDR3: TGTGCCAGCACCAAAGGGGCGGAAGCTTTCTTT.

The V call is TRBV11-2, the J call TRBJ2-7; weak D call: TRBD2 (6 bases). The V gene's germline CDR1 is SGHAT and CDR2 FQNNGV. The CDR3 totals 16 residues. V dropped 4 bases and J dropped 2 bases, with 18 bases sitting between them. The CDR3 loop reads CASSSGWGDSTYEQYF. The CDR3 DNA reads TGTGCCAGCAGCTCGGGATGGGGGGATTCAACCTACGAGCAGTACTTC.

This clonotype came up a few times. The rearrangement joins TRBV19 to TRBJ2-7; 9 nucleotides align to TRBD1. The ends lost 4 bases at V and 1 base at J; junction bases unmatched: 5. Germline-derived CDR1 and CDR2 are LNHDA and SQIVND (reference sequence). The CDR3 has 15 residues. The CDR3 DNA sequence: TGTGCCAGTAGTACCTCCGGGACAGGGTCCTACGAGCAGTACTTC. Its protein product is CASSTSGTGSYEQYF.

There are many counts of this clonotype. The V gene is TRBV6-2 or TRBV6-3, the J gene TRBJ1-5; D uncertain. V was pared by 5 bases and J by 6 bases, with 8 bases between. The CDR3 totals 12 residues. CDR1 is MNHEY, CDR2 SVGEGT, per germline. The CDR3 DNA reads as TGTGCCAGCAGTCCGGGGATTCAGCCCCAGCATTTT. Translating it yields CASSPGIQPQHF.

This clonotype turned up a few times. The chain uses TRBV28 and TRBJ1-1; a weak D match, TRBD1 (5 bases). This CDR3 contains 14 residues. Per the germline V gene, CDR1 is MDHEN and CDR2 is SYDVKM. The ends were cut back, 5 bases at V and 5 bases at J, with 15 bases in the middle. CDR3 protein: CASSQTREGTEAFF. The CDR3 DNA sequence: TGTGCCAGCAGTCAAACCCGAGAGGGGACTGAAGCTTTCTTT.